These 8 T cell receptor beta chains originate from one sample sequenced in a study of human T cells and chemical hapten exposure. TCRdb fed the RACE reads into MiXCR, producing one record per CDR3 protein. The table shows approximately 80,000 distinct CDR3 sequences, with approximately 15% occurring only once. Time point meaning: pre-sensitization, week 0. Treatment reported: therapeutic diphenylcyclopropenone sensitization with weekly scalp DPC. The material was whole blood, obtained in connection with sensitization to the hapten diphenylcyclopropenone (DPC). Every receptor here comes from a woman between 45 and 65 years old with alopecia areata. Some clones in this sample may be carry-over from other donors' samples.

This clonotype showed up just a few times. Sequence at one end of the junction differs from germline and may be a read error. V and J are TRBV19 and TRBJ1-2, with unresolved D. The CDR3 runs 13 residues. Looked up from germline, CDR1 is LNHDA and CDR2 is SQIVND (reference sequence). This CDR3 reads CASSTPANFGYTF. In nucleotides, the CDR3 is TGTGCCAGTAGTACACCCGCCAACTTTGGCTACACCTTC.

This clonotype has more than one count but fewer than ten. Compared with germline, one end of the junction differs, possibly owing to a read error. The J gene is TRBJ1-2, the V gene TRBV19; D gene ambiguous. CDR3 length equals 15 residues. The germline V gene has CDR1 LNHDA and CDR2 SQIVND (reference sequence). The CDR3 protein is CASSIQRIPKYGYTF. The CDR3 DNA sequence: TGTGCCAGTAGTATACAACGAATACCTAAGTATGGCTACACCTTC.

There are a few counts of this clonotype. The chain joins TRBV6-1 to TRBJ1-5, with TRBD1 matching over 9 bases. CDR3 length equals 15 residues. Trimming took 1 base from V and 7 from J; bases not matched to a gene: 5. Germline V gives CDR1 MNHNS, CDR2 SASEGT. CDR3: CASSEGTGATQPQHF. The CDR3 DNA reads TGTGCCAGCAGTGAAGGGACAGGGGCAACACAGCCCCAGCATTTT.

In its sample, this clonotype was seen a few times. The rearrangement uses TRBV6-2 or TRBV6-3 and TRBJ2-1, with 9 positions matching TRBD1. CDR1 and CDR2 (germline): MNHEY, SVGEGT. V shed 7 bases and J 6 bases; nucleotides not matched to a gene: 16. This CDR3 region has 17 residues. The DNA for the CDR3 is TGTGCCAGCACTTTACTTCGAGGGACAGGGATGGGCAATGAGCAGTTCTTC. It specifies CASTLLRGTGMGNEQFF.

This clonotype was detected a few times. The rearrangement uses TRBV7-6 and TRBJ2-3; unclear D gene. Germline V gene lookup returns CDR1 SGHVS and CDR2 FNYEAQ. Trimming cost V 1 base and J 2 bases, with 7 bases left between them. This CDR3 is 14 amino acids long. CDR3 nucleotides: TGTGCCAGCAGCTTAGTGTCAGCCACAGATACGCAGTATTTT. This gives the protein CASSLVSATDTQYF.

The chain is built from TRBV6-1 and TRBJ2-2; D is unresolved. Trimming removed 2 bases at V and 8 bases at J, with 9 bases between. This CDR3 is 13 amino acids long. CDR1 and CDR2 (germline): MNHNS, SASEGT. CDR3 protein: CASSELMSGELFF. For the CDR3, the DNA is TGTGCCAGCAGTGAACTTATGAGTGGGGAGCTGTTTTTT.

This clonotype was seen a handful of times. The CDR3 loop is CATNRNTEAFF. The CDR3 DNA follows: TGCGCCACCAACCGGAACACTGAAGCTTTCTTT. This rearrangement joins TRBV5-1 to TRBJ1-1; D is ambiguous. This CDR3 contains 11 residues. Between the trimmed V and J ends, which lost 9 bases and 1 base, there was a span of 7 bases. CDR1 SGHRS and CDR2 YFSETQ come from the germline V gene.

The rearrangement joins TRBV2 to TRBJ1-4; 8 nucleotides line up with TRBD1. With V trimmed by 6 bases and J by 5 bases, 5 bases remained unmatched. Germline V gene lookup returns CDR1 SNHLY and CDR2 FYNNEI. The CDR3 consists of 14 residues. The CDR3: CASRMGQANEKLFF. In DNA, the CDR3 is TGTGCCAGCAGGATGGGACAGGCGAATGAAAAACTGTTTTTT.